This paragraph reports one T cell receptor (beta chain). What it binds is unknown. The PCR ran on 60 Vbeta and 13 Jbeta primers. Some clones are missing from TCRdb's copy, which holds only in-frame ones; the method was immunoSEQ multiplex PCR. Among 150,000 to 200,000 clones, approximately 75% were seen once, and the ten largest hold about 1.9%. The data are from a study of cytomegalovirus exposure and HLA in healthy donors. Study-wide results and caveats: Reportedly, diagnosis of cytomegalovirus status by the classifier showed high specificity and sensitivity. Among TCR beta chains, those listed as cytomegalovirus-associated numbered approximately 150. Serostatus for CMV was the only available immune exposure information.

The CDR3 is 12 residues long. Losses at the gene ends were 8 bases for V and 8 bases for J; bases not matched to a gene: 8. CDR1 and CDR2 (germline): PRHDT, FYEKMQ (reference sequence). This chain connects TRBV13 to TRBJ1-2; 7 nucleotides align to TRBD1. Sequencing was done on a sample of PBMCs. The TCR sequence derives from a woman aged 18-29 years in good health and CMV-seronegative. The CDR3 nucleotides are TGTGCCAGCGGAACGACAGGGCCGGGCTACACCTTC. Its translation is CASGTTGPGYTF. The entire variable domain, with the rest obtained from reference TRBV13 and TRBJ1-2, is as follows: AAGVIQSPRHLIKEKRETATLKCYPIPRHDTVYWYQQGPGQDPQFLISFYEKMQSDKGSIPDRFSAQQFSDYHSELNMSSLELGDSALYFCASGTTGPGYTFGSGTRLTVV.